A selection of T cell receptor beta chains follows, all from one sample in a study of blood T cells in healthy people across ages. One entry per CDR3 protein results from TCRdb running MiXCR on the 5' RACE reads. The table records over a million distinct CDR3 sequences, more than 40% of them present only once. The sample comprised blood. All receptors come from a woman in her sixties in good health. Both conserved end residues are part of each CDR3. Each record gives: CDR3 DNA, CDR3 protein, clone size, J gene, V gene, D gene. D genes are given only for firm matches. Some rows have no size entry. The others give once, few or many, or a class for an expanded clone.

cdr3_nt: TGTGCCAGCAGCCGAGGAGGGACCGGAGATACGCAGTATTTT
cdr3_aa: CASSRGGTGDTQYF
clone_size: few
j_call: TRBJ2-3
v_call: TRBV13
d_call: -

cdr3_nt: TGTGCCAGCAGCCCCGGGACGGTCGATGTCGATGGCTACACCTTC
cdr3_aa: CASSPGTVDVDGYTF
clone_size: few
j_call: TRBJ1-2
v_call: TRBV28
d_call: -

cdr3_nt: TGTGCCAGCGGGACGGGACTAGCTTACGAGCAGTACTTC
cdr3_aa: CASGTGLAYEQYF
clone_size: -
j_call: TRBJ2-7
v_call: TRBV25-1
d_call: TRBD2

cdr3_nt: TGTGCCAGCAGCCCAGGGACAGGGAATAGCTACACCTTC
cdr3_aa: CASSPGTGNSYTF
clone_size: -
j_call: TRBJ1-2
v_call: TRBV7-9
d_call: TRBD1

cdr3_nt: TGTGCCAGCAGTTTAGGACCAACTCGGTACGAGCAGTACTTC
cdr3_aa: CASSLGPTRYEQYF
clone_size: few
j_call: TRBJ2-7
v_call: TRBV27
d_call: -

cdr3_nt: TGTGCCAGCAGTGAAGATCGGGGGATCAGGCAAGAGACCCAGTACTTC
cdr3_aa: CASSEDRGIRQETQYF
clone_size: few
j_call: TRBJ2-5
v_call: TRBV2
d_call: -

cdr3_nt: TGTGCCAGCAGTCAACTCCGGGACTCCTCCTACGAGCAGTACTTC
cdr3_aa: CASSQLRDSSYEQYF
clone_size: few
j_call: TRBJ2-7
v_call: TRBV21-1
d_call: -

cdr3_nt: TGTGCCAGCAGTGACACCAGCGGAGATACGCAGTATTTT
cdr3_aa: CASSDTSGDTQYF
clone_size: -
j_call: TRBJ2-3
v_call: TRBV6-4
d_call: -

cdr3_nt: TGTGCCATCAGTGAAGGGGGAAGCGACGAGACCCAGTACTTC
cdr3_aa: CAISEGGSDETQYF
clone_size: -
j_call: TRBJ2-5
v_call: TRBV10-3
d_call: -

cdr3_nt: TGTGCCAACGCAATCAGGGACTCCTACAATGAGCAGTTCTTC
cdr3_aa: CANAIRDSYNEQFF
clone_size: -
j_call: TRBJ2-1
v_call: TRBV27
d_call: -

cdr3_nt: TGTGCCAGCAGTGGTAGCGGGAGGAATGAGCAGTTCTTC
cdr3_aa: CASSGSGRNEQFF
clone_size: -
j_call: TRBJ2-1
v_call: TRBV6-1
d_call: TRBD2

cdr3_nt: TGTGCCAGCAGCTTATTGGCGGGAGTAGGAGATACGCAGTATTTT
cdr3_aa: CASSLLAGVGDTQYF
clone_size: -
j_call: TRBJ2-3
v_call: TRBV7-9
d_call: TRBD2

cdr3_nt: TGCGCCGGCAGCTCCTCACTAGCGGGAGCGTCAGTAGCCCAGTACTTC
cdr3_aa: CAGSSSLAGASVAQYF
clone_size: -
j_call: TRBJ2-5
v_call: TRBV5-1
d_call: TRBD2

cdr3_nt: TGTGCCAGCAGTTTACAGGGACAGTGGAACAATGAGCAGTTCTTC
cdr3_aa: CASSLQGQWNNEQFF
clone_size: -
j_call: TRBJ2-1
v_call: TRBV27
d_call: TRBD1

cdr3_nt: TGTGCCAGCAGCTATAATTCGGGAAAGGTTGAGACCCAGTACTTC
cdr3_aa: CASSYNSGKVETQYF
clone_size: once
j_call: TRBJ2-5
v_call: TRBV13
d_call: -

cdr3_nt: TGTGCCAGCAGCGTAGGGCTAGCGGGAGAAGATACGCAGTATTTT
cdr3_aa: CASSVGLAGEDTQYF
clone_size: -
j_call: TRBJ2-3
v_call: TRBV9
d_call: TRBD2

cdr3_nt: TGTGCCAGCAGCTTAGACCCAGTGAGTCTACCCTCCTACGAGCAGTACTTC
cdr3_aa: CASSLDPVSLPSYEQYF
clone_size: few
j_call: TRBJ2-7
v_call: TRBV11-2
d_call: -

cdr3_nt: TGTGCCAGCAGCTCTCCACTGGGTGAGCAGTTCTTC
cdr3_aa: CASSSPLGEQFF
clone_size: -
j_call: TRBJ2-1
v_call: TRBV11-2
d_call: -

cdr3_nt: TGTGCCAGCATCGGCCGATTAGCCAAAAACATTCAGTACTTC
cdr3_aa: CASIGRLAKNIQYF
clone_size: -
j_call: TRBJ2-4
v_call: TRBV6-1
d_call: -

cdr3_nt: TGTGCCAGCAGCTTAACGAAACAGACAGAGCAGTTCTTC
cdr3_aa: CASSLTKQTEQFF
clone_size: -
j_call: TRBJ2-1
v_call: TRBV7-3
d_call: -

cdr3_nt: TGTGCCAGCCTTAAGCACGCCGAATCCTACAATGAGCAGTACTTC
cdr3_aa: CASLKHAESYNEQYF
clone_size: -
j_call: TRBJ2-7
v_call: TRBV12-3/TRBV12-4
d_call: -

cdr3_nt: TGTGCCACCAGTGATGGGGGGGAGGAAGGCTACGAGCAGTACTTC
cdr3_aa: CATSDGGEEGYEQYF
clone_size: -
j_call: TRBJ2-7
v_call: TRBV24-1
d_call: TRBD2

cdr3_nt: TGCGCCAGCACCGCATACCTCAGCGGCACCTACGAGCAGTACTTC
cdr3_aa: CASTAYLSGTYEQYF
clone_size: few
j_call: TRBJ2-7
v_call: TRBV4-1
d_call: -

cdr3_nt: TGTGCCAGCAGCCAGGAGGACAGACTAGCTTACAATGAGCAGTTCTTC
cdr3_aa: CASSQEDRLAYNEQFF
clone_size: -
j_call: TRBJ2-1
v_call: TRBV4-2
d_call: -

cdr3_nt: TGCAGCGTTACCCCCGAGGTTTACAATGAGCAGTTCTTC
cdr3_aa: CSVTPEVYNEQFF
clone_size: -
j_call: TRBJ2-1
v_call: TRBV29-1
d_call: -